This T cell receptor beta chain is from a study of T cells in Graves' hyperthyroidism and ophthalmopathy. Each diagnosis was grounded in clinical symptoms, serum thyroxine and TRAb, thyroid ultrasound, and orbital computed tomography. The TCR beta CDR3 regions underwent amplification using RNA transcripts as the source. The primer set for the first-round RT-PCR of the TCR CDR3 was HTBI. Each CDR3 protein gets one entry after TCRdb re-called the multiplex PCR reads with MiXCR. The data hold some 370,000 distinct CDR3 sequences, with 17% observed a single time. The CDR3 loop spans 18 amino acids. Germline trimming cut 0 bases from V and 7 bases from J; bases unmatched to any gene: 16. The V gene's germline CDR1 is SQVTM and CDR2 ANQGSEA. This clonotype has only a few counts.

The chain employs TRBV29-1 and TRBJ2-1, with 9 bases matching TRBD1. This TCR came from a woman aged 25 to 45 with Graves' hyperthyroidism that later progressed to Graves' ophthalmopathy. Sequenced input: blood. CDR3 loop: CSVEDFLTWDRDENEQFF. The CDR3 region has the DNA TGCAGCGTTGAAGATTTTTTAACTTGGGACAGGGATGAAAATGAGCAGTTCTTC.